These 19 T cell receptor beta chains originate from one sample sequenced in a study of blood T cell repertoires in COVID-19. Here immunoSEQ multiplex PCR was the method, and the copy in TCRdb shows in-frame clones only, minus some. Of 220,000 or so clones in the sample, about 85% are singletons; the top ten hold 4% to 6%. Sequenced input: peripheral blood. Receptors originate from a woman aged 60-75 years who had recovered from COVID-19.

V and J are TRBV10-3 and TRBJ2-1; D uncertain. Trimming took off 2 bases at V and 7 bases at J, with 9 bases between the two ends. The CDR3 is made up of 13 amino acids. Looked up from germline, CDR1 is ENHRY and CDR2 is SYGVKD. The CDR3 region has the DNA TGTGCCATCAGTGAGGCGGCGAAGAATGAGCAGTTCTTC. Its protein is CAISEAAKNEQFF.

The gene calls are TRBV12-5 and TRBJ2-2; 7 nucleotides line up with TRBD1. Germline V gives CDR1 LGHNT, CDR2 FRNRAP. J gave up 5 bases and V 0 bases, and 3 bases lay outside the gene matches. The CDR3 sequence is 15 residues long. CDR3 in amino acids: CASGLVIRGTGELFF. The DNA for the CDR3 is TGTGCTAGTGGTTTGGTAATCAGGGGGACCGGGGAGCTGTTTTTT.

This rearrangement joins TRBV12-5 to TRBJ1-4, with 9 bases identical to TRBD1. The CDR3 extends over 16 amino acids. The germline V gene has CDR1 LGHNT and CDR2 FRNRAP. Trimming removed 1 base from V and 7 bases from J; junction bases left unmatched: 7. The CDR3 loop reads CASGLAPGQGIEKLFF. The CDR3 nucleotides are TGTGCTAGTGGTTTGGCTCCGGGACAGGGTATTGAAAAACTGTTTTTT.

This clone showed up just once. The chain is built from TRBV19 and TRBJ2-5; 8 bases fit TRBD2. Germline V CDR1 and CDR2: LNHDA, SQIVND (reference sequence). CDR3 size: 14 residues. V trimming: 4 bases; J trimming: 5 bases; junction bases outside the gene matches: 6. For the CDR3, the DNA is TGTGCCAGTAGTACCCGGGGGGGCGATGAGACCCAGTACTTC. Its protein product is CASSTRGGDETQYF.

The gene calls are TRBV30 and TRBJ1-1; 8 nucleotides agree with TRBD1. V dropped 3 bases and J dropped 3; count of bases not matched to a gene: 6. CDR3 length: 14 residues. Per germline, CDR1 GTSNPN and CDR2 SVGIG (reference sequence). As DNA, the CDR3 is TGTGCCTGGAGGGCGGACAGGGTTTACACTGAAGCTTTCTTT. Residues: CAWRADRVYTEAFF.

V is TRBV18 and J is TRBJ2-3, with 8 bases that match TRBD1. V dropped 5 bases and J dropped 0; count of bases not matched to a gene: 4. Per germline, CDR1 KGHSH and CDR2 LQKENI. The CDR3 totals 15 residues. For the CDR3, the DNA is TGTGCCAGCTCAAGGGGACAGGCAAGCACAGATACGCAGTATTTT. Amino acid sequence: CASSRGQASTDTQYF.

This clone has only a few counts. The chain carries TRBV6-5 and TRBJ2-2; 7 nucleotides match TRBD1. The junction had 3 bases not matched to a gene; V was cut back by 6 bases and J by 2 bases. Germline assignment: CDR1 MNHEY and CDR2 SVGAGI. CDR3 length: 14 residues. CDR3 DNA sequence: TGTGCCAGCAGGTGGACAGGAAACACCGGGGAGCTGTTTTTT. Translation gives CASRWTGNTGELFF.

V and J are TRBV29-1 and TRBJ1-1, with a weak D call TRBD1 (5 bases). V lost 6 bases to trimming and J lost 10 bases, with 15 bases between them. Germline values: CDR1 SQVTM, CDR2 ANQGSEA. This CDR3 is 11 amino acids long. CDR3 bases: TGCAGCGTCGTGGGGGGGATTGTAGCTTTCTTT. Residues: CSVVGGIVAFF.

This chain connects TRBV19 to TRBJ1-5; 7 bases agree with TRBD1. The CDR3 spans 15 residues. Germline V gene sequence: CDR1 LNHDA, CDR2 SQIVND (reference sequence). Losses at the gene ends were 4 bases for V and 3 bases for J; bases not matched to a gene: 6. CDR3 amino acids: CASSTRQGLNQPQHF. The CDR3 DNA is TGTGCCAGTAGTACCCGACAGGGCCTCAATCAGCCCCAGCATTTT.

V usage is TRBV6-5 and J usage is TRBJ1-2; a possible D gene is TRBD1 (5 bases). The V end lost 6 bases, the J end lost 1 base, and 6 bases lay between the germline ends. Germline lookup yields CDR1 MNHEY and CDR2 SVGAGI. This CDR3 has 12 amino acids. The DNA of the CDR3 is TGTGCCAGCAGGGACATTAACTATGGCTACACCTTC. It codes for CASRDINYGYTF.

This clone turned up a few times. The V gene is TRBV6-5, the J gene TRBJ1-3; D not certain. Germline values: CDR1 MNHEY, CDR2 SVGAGI. The germline V and J ends were trimmed by 7 bases and 1 base, with 11 bases remaining between them. This CDR3 spans 14 amino acids. The CDR3 is CASTLDFSGNTIYF. CDR3 sequence (DNA): TGTGCCAGCACTCTGGACTTTTCTGGAAACACCATATATTTT.

The chain's CDR3 is CASRATGGWSYGYTF. The CDR3 bases are TGTGCCAGCAGGGCAACAGGGGGCTGGAGCTATGGCTACACCTTC. The chain recombines TRBV6-5 with TRBJ1-2, with 9 nucleotides matching TRBD1. V was clipped by 6 bases and J by 4 bases; unmatched bases: 9. This CDR3 has 15 amino acids. The germline CDR1 and CDR2 sequences are MNHEY and SVGAGI.

This chain joins TRBV7-2 and TRBJ2-7; 13 bases are a match to TRBD2. Trimming removed 4 bases from V and 4 bases from J; junction bases left unmatched: 1. Per the germline V gene, CDR1 is SGHTA and CDR2 is FQGNSA. CDR3 length equals 14 residues. The CDR3 reads CASSWTSGGYEQYF. CDR3 DNA: TGTGCCAGCAGCTGGACTAGCGGGGGTTACGAGCAGTACTTC.

The rearrangement joins TRBV6-5 to TRBJ1-1; D gene unclear. Trimming shortened V by 2 bases and J by 7 bases, and 14 bases separated the two germline ends. CDR3 length: 14 residues. The germline CDR1 and CDR2 sequences are MNHEY and SVGAGI. In DNA, the CDR3 is TGTGCCAGCAGTTACGCCCCGCAGTACGATGAAGCTTTCTTT. Protein: CASSYAPQYDEAFF.

J is TRBJ2-7 and V is TRBV11-2; no reliable D call. Germline V gives CDR1 SGHAT, CDR2 FQNNGV. The CDR3 extends over 11 amino acids. V was trimmed by 4 bases and J by 7 bases, leaving 8 bases between them. CDR3 nucleotides: TGTGCCAGCAGCTCCCAGTGGGAGCAGTACTTC. This gives the protein CASSSQWEQYF.

V and J are TRBV6-5 and TRBJ1-1, with 9 bases matching TRBD1. CDR1 is MNHEY, CDR2 SVGAGI, per germline. This CDR3 region has 15 residues. The V segment lost 0 bases and the J segment 4 bases; nucleotides outside the gene matches: 3. The CDR3 protein is CASSYSTGGTTEAFF. Here the CDR3 DNA reads TGTGCCAGCAGTTACTCGACAGGGGGGACCACTGAAGCTTTCTTT.

This chain connects TRBV6-5 to TRBJ1-4, with a weak D call TRBD1 (6 bases). Germline CDR1 and CDR2: MNHEY and SVGAGI. The CDR3 runs 15 residues. Trimming shortened V by 2 bases and J by 5 bases, and 12 bases separated the two germline ends. The CDR3 reads CASSYLNRVNEKLFF. In DNA form, the CDR3 reads TGTGCCAGCAGTTACCTAAACAGGGTGAATGAAAAACTGTTTTTT.

The gene calls are TRBV2 and TRBJ2-1, with 7 bases lining up with TRBD2. The CDR3 loop spans 15 amino acids. Germline V gene data show CDR1 as SNHLY and CDR2 as FYNNEI. V was clipped by 6 bases and J by 4 bases; unmatched bases: 9. The CDR3 here is CASRRGLSGYNEQFF. The CDR3 region has the DNA TGTGCCAGCAGGAGGGGACTAAGCGGGTACAATGAGCAGTTCTTC.

This clone was picked up a small number of times. The chain has TRBV3-1 (or the pseudogene TRBV3-2) and TRBJ1-1, with D possibly matching TRBD1 (6 bases). The germline CDR1 and CDR2 sequences are LGHDT and YNNKEL (reference sequence). Trimming left V 2 bases short and J 3 bases short, with 10 bases between. The CDR3 extends over 14 amino acids. The CDR3 region is CASSQPGAHTEAFF. For the CDR3, the DNA is TGTGCCAGCAGCCAACCAGGGGCACACACTGAAGCTTTCTTT.